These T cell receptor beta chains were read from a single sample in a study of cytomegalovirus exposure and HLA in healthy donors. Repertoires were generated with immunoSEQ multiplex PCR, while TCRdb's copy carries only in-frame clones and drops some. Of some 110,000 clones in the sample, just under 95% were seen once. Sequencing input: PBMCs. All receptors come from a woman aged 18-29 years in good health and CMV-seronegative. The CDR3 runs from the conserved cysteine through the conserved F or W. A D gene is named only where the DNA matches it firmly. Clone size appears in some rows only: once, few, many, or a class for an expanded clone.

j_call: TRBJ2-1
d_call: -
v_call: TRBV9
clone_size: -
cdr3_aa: CASSPTSNKADEQFF
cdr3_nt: TGTGCCAGCAGCCCTACTAGTAATAAGGCCGATGAGCAGTTCTTC

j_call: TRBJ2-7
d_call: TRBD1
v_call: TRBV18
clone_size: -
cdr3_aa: CASSPRTGVVYEQYF
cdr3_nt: TGTGCCAGCTCACCACGGACAGGGGTCGTCTACGAGCAGTACTTC

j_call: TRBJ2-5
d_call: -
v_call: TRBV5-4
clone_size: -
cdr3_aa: CASSSDSHRQETQYF
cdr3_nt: TGTGCCAGCAGCTCAGACAGCCACCGCCAAGAGACCCAGTACTTC

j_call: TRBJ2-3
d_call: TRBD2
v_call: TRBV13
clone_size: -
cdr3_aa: CASSSLLAGGTDTQYF
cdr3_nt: TGTGCCAGCAGCTCTCTACTAGCGGGGGGCACAGATACGCAGTATTTT

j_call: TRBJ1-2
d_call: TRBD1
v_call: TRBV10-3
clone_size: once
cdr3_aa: CAISESPDRGANYGYTF
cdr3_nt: TGTGCCATCAGTGAGTCCCCCGACAGGGGTGCTAACTATGGCTACACCTTC

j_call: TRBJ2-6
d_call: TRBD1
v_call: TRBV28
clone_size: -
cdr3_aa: CASSSTGVAGANVLTF
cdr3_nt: TGTGCCAGCAGTTCCACAGGGGTCGCTGGGGCCAACGTCCTGACTTTC

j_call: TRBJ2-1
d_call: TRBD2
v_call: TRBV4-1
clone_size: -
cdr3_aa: CASSLREASYNEQFF
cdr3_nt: TGCGCCAGCAGTCTACGGGAGGCGAGCTACAATGAGCAGTTCTTC

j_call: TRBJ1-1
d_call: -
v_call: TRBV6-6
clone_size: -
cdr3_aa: CASSYPGEAFF
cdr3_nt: TGTGCCAGCAGTTACCCCGGTGAAGCTTTCTTT

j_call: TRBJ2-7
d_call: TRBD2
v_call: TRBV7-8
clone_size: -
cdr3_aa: CASTLESATSGWVSSYEQYF
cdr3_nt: TGTGCCAGCACCCTTGAAAGCGCGACTAGCGGGTGGGTTAGCTCCTACGAGCAGTACTTC

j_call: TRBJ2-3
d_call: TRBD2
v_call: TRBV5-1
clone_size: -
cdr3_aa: CASSLTSGGATDTQYF
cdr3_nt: TGCGCCAGCAGCTTGACCAGCGGGGGGGCCACAGATACGCAGTATTTT

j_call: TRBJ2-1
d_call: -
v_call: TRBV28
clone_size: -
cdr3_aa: CASFGAGFSYNEQFF
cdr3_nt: TGTGCCAGCTTTGGAGCGGGTTTTTCCTACAATGAGCAGTTCTTC

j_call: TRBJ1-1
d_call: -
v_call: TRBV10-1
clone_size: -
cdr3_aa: CASRGQLNTEAFF
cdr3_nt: TGCGCCAGTCGAGGACAGTTGAACACTGAAGCTTTCTTT

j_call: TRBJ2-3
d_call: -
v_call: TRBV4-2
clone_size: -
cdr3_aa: CASSPPSTDTQYF
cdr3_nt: TGTGCCAGCAGCCCCCCTAGCACAGATACGCAGTATTTT

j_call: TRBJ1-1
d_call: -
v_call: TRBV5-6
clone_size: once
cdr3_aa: CASSSLAAGAAFF
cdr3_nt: TGTGCCAGCAGCTCTCTGGCAGCAGGGGCAGCTTTCTTT

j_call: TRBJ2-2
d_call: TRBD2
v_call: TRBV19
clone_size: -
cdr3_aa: CASSLNLAGVDTGELFF
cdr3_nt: TGTGCCAGTAGTTTAAATTTAGCGGGAGTTGACACCGGGGAGCTGTTTTTT

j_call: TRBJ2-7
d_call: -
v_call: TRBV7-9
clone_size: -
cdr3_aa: CASDGGIDEQYF
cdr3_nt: TGTGCCAGCGATGGAGGGATCGACGAGCAGTACTTC

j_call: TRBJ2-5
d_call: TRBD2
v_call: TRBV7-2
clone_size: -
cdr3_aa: CASSPKTSGLETQYF
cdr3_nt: TGTGCCAGCAGCCCGAAGACTAGCGGGTTGGAGACCCAGTACTTC

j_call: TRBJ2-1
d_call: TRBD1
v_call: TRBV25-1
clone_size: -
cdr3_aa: CASKGRQGEMDEQFF
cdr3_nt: TGTGCCAGCAAAGGTCGGCAGGGGGAAATGGATGAGCAGTTCTTC

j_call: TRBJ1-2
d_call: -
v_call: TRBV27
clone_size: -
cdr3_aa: CASSLAGAANYGYTF
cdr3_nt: TGTGCCAGCAGTTTGGCGGGGGCAGCTAACTATGGCTACACCTTC

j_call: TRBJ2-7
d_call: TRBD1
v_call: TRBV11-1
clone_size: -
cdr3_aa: CASSFGRGQYEQYF
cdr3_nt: TGTGCCAGCAGCTTCGGTAGGGGGCAGTACGAGCAGTACTTC

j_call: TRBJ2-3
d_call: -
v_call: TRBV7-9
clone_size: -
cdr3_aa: CASSLSTGRDTQYF
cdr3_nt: TGTGCCAGCAGCTTAAGTACAGGGAGAGATACGCAGTATTTT

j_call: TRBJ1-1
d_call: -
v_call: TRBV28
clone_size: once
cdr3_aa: CASSWSGNTEAFF
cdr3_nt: TGTGCCAGCAGTTGGTCAGGGAACACTGAAGCTTTCTTT

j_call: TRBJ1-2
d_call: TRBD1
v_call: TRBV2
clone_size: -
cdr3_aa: CASSPGQGGYGYTF
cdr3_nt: TGTGCCAGCAGCCCCGGACAGGGTGGCTATGGCTACACCTTC

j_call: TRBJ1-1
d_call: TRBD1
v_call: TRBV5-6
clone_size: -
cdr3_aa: CASSSGQGGEAFF
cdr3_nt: TGTGCCAGCAGCTCGGGACAGGGTGGGGAAGCTTTCTTT

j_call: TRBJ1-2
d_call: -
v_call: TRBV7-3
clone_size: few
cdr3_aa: CASSLSREDGYTF
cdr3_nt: TGTGCCAGCAGCTTGTCCCGGGAAGATGGCTACACCTTC

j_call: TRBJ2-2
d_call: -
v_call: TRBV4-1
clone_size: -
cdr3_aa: CASSRPGNTGELFF
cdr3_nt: TGCGCCAGCAGCCGGCCGGGTAACACCGGGGAGCTGTTTTTT

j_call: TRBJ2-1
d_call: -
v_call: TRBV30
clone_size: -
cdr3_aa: CASPDFLGGEQFF
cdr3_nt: TGTGCCTCCCCGGACTTTTTAGGAGGTGAGCAGTTCTTC

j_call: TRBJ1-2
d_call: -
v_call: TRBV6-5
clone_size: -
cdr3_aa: CASRPTAGGYTF
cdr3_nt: TGTGCCAGCAGACCGACAGCCGGCGGCTACACCTTC

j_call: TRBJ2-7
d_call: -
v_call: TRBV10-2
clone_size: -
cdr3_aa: CASSLIYPTYEQYF
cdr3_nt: TGCGCCAGCAGTTTAATTTATCCTACCTACGAGCAGTACTTC

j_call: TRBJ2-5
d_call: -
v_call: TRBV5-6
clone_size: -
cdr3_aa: CASSSYYEETQYF
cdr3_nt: TGTGCCAGCAGCTCTTACTATGAAGAGACCCAGTACTTC

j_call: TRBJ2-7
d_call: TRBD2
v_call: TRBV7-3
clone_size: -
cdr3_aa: CASSLTSETYEQYF
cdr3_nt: TGTGCCAGCAGCTTGACTAGCGAGACCTACGAGCAGTACTTC

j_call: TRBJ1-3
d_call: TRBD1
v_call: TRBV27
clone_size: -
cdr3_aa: CASSPWDRLPGTIYF
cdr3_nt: TGTGCCAGCAGTCCCTGGGACAGACTCCCCGGCACCATATATTTT

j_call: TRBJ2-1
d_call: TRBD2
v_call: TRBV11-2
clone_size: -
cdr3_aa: CASSYRLAGGYEQFF
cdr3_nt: TGTGCCAGCAGCTACAGACTAGCGGGAGGGTATGAGCAGTTCTTC

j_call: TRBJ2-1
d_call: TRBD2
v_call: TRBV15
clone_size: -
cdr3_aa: CATSQNPRGLAGTHNEQFF
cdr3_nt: TGTGCCACCAGTCAGAACCCGAGGGGACTAGCGGGGACCCACAATGAGCAGTTCTTC

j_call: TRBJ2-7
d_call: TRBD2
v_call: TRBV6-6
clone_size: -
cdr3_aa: CASSLAGELRSYEQYF
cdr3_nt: TGTGCCAGCAGCCTAGCGGGAGAATTACGGTCCTACGAGCAGTACTTC

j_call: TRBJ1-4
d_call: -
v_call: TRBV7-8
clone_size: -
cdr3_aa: CASRGSTNEKLFF
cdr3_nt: TGTGCCAGCAGGGGGAGCACTAATGAAAAACTGTTTTTT

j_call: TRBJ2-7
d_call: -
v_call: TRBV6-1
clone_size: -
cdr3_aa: CASSEYAFYEQYF
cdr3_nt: TGTGCCAGCAGTGAATATGCGTTCTACGAGCAGTACTTC

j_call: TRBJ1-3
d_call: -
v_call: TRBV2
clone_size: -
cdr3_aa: CASSEGQGYTGNTIYF
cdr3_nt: TGTGCCAGCAGTGAGGGACAAGGTTATACTGGAAACACCATATATTTT

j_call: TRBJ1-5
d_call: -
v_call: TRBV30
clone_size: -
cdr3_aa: CAWSVSGDQPQHF
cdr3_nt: TGTGCCTGGAGTGTAAGCGGGGATCAGCCCCAGCATTTT

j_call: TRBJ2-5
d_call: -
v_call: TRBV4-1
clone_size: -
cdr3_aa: CASSQDRVGGRETQYF
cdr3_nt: TGCGCCAGCAGCCAAGATCGTGTCGGGGGGCGAGAGACCCAGTACTTC

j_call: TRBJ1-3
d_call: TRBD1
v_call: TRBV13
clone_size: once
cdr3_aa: CASSLQGVGNTIYF
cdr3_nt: TGTGCCAGCAGCTTGCAGGGGGTTGGAAACACCATATATTTT

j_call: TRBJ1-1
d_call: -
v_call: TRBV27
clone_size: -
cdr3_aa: CASSSAEGRLEAFF
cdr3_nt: TGTGCCAGCAGCTCCGCTGAGGGCAGACTTGAAGCTTTCTTT

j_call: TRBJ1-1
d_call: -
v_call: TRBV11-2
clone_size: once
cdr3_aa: CASSLDPSNTEAFF
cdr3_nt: TGTGCCAGCAGCTTAGATCCGTCGAACACTGAAGCTTTCTTT

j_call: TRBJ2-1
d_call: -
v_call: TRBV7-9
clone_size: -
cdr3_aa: CASSQGDTWFF
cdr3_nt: TGTGCCAGCAGCCAGGGCGACACTTGGTTCTTC

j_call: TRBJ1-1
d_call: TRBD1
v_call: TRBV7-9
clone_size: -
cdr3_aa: CASSLGLQGGDTEAFF
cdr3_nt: TGTGCCAGCAGCTTAGGTCTACAGGGGGGCGACACTGAAGCTTTCTTT